Presented here are 13 T cell receptor beta chains from one specimen sequenced in a study of cytomegalovirus exposure and HLA in healthy donors. The primer mix had 60 Vbeta and 13 Jbeta primers. The data were produced by immunoSEQ multiplex PCR, yet TCRdb's version contains in-frame clones alone and is incomplete. Among about 160,000 clones listed, 60% to 80% were seen once. Sequenced material: PBMCs. These receptors were obtained from a woman between 45 and 65 years old in good health and CMV-seropositive.

The V gene is TRBV4-3, the J gene TRBJ1-3; unclear D gene. CDR3 size: 16 residues. The V gene's germline CDR1 is LGHNA and CDR2 YSLEER. V dropped 0 bases and J dropped 3 bases, with 12 bases sitting between them. CDR3 nucleotide sequence: TGCGCCAGCAGCCAAGACAGGTATTACGGTGGAAACACCATATATTTT. Its protein is CASSQDRYYGGNTIYF.

The J gene is TRBJ1-1, the V gene TRBV2; 7 nucleotides line up with TRBD1. The CDR3 runs to 15 residues. Germline assignment: CDR1 SNHLY and CDR2 FYNNEI. V was clipped by 2 bases and J by 8 bases; unmatched bases: 11. CDR3 in amino acids: CASSELPRDSGEAFF. The CDR3 coding sequence is TGTGCCAGCAGTGAATTACCCCGGGACAGCGGAGAAGCTTTCTTT.

V usage is TRBV2 and J usage is TRBJ1-2; D is unclear. Trimming shortened V by 4 bases and J by 5 bases, and 17 bases separated the two germline ends. The CDR3 spans 15 residues. The germline CDR1 and CDR2 sequences are SNHLY and FYNNEI. The CDR3 reads CASSAHASSTYGYTF. DNA of the CDR3: TGTGCCAGCAGTGCCCATGCAAGCTCGACTTATGGCTACACCTTC.

The table lists this clone with a count of one. This chain joins TRBV15 and TRBJ2-7, with D tentatively TRBD1 (6 bases). The CDR3 loop spans 15 amino acids. The ends were cut back, 2 bases at V and 3 bases at J, with 14 bases in the middle. The germline gives CDR1 LNHNV, CDR2 YYDKDF (reference sequence). The DNA for the CDR3 is TGTGCCACCAGCAGAAGTTGGACAGAAGTCTACGAGCAGTACTTC. Translation: CATSRSWTEVYEQYF.

This clone was seen a handful of times. The genes are TRBV27 and TRBJ2-1; no firm D call. The ends were cut back, 3 bases at V and 7 bases at J, with 10 bases in the middle. The CDR3 runs 13 residues. The germline V gene has CDR1 MNHEY and CDR2 SMNVEV (reference sequence). The CDR3 here is CASSFGGTNEQFF. In DNA form, the CDR3 reads TGTGCCAGCAGTTTTGGTGGTACAAATGAGCAGTTCTTC.

The rearrangement joins TRBV2 to TRBJ1-3, with D uncertain. The V end was cut by 3 bases, the J end by 0 bases, with 6 bases between. This CDR3 region has 14 residues. Per germline, CDR1 SNHLY and CDR2 FYNNEI. The CDR3 DNA reads TGTGCCAGCAGTGACAAGAGCTCTGGAAACACCATATATTTT. Its translation is CASSDKSSGNTIYF.

This clone was observed a handful of times. V is TRBV6-6 and J is TRBJ2-6; possibly TRBD1 for D (6 bases). V lost 2 bases and J 4 bases, leaving 9 bases between the germline ends. Germline values: CDR1 MNHNY, CDR2 SVGAGI (reference sequence). CDR3 length: 15 residues. The CDR3 DNA sequence: TGTGCCAGCAGTTACATAGGGACAGGGGCCAACGTCCTGACTTTC. It translates to CASSYIGTGANVLTF.

This chain joins TRBV4-1 and TRBJ2-2; D might be TRBD1 (5 bases). Trimming cost V 0 bases and J 6 bases, with 14 bases left between them. The CDR3 is 16 residues long. Germline-derived CDR1 and CDR2 are MGHRA and YSYEKL. CDR3 in DNA: TGCGCCAGCAGCCAAGAAGAGACAGCGTTATCCGGGGAGCTGTTTTTT. This encodes CASSQEETALSGELFF.

The chain uses TRBV5-1 and TRBJ2-3; 8 positions match TRBD1. Germline CDR1 is SGHRS and CDR2 is YFSETQ. The trim removed 1 base at V and 3 bases at J, leaving 4 bases unmatched. CDR3 length equals 15 residues. CDR3 sequence reads: CASSLQGAGTDTQYF. CDR3 sequence (DNA): TGCGCCAGCAGCTTGCAGGGGGCAGGGACAGATACGCAGTATTTT. The variable domain in full, completed from reference TRBV5-1 and TRBJ2-3, reads KAGVTQTPRYLIKTRGQQVTLSCSPISGHRSVSWYQQTPGQGLQFLFEYFSETQRNKGNFPGRFSGRQFSNSRSEMNVSTLELGDSALYLCASSLQGAGTDTQYFGPGTRLTVL.

The V call is TRBV11-2, the J call TRBJ1-2; perhaps TRBD1 as D (6 bases). Looked up from germline, CDR1 is SGHAT and CDR2 is FQNNGV. V was shortened by 0 bases and J by 2 bases, with 25 bases between the two germline ends. The CDR3 consists of 20 residues. The CDR3 loop is CASSLDTSSQGHPGNYGYTF. CDR3 DNA: TGTGCCAGCAGCTTAGATACCTCTTCCCAGGGACATCCTGGAAACTATGGCTACACCTTC.

The chain is built from TRBV28 and TRBJ1-1; D is unclear. Germline V gene sequence: CDR1 MDHEN, CDR2 SYDVKM. This CDR3 has 14 amino acids. Trimming removed 2 bases at V and 1 base at J, with 8 bases between. This CDR3 reads CASSLAPENTEAFF. For the CDR3, the DNA is TGTGCCAGCAGTTTAGCCCCAGAGAACACTGAAGCTTTCTTT.

The chain uses TRBV10-1 and TRBJ2-5; D perhaps matches TRBD1 (5 bases). The CDR3 length is 13 residues. The V end was cut by 6 bases, the J end by 3 bases, with 11 bases between. CDR1 is WNHNN, CDR2 SYGVQD, per germline (reference sequence). The CDR3 here is CASSLRVEETQYF. In DNA, the CDR3 is TGCGCCAGCAGCCTCAGGGTTGAAGAGACCCAGTACTTC.

This clone was observed a handful of times. The chain employs TRBV7-9 and TRBJ2-1, with D maybe TRBD2 (5 bases). V was shortened by 2 bases and J by 5 bases, with 13 bases between the two germline ends. Germline V gene lookup returns CDR1 SEHNR and CDR2 FQNEAQ (reference sequence). The CDR3 is 15 amino acids. The CDR3 region has the DNA TGTGCCAGCAGCTTAATGGGTTCGGGGAACAATGAGCAGTTCTTC. This sequence encodes CASSLMGSGNNEQFF.